Listed below are T cell receptor beta chains from one sample, sequenced in a study of blood T cells in healthy people across ages. TCRdb independently ran MiXCR on the 5' RACE reads; one entry per CDR3 protein. Of about 1.7 million distinct CDR3 sequences listed, roughly 27% are singletons. The sequenced sample consisted of blood. The receptor source for this set is a woman aged 25 to 39 in good health. CDR3s include the opening cysteine and the closing phenylalanine or tryptophan. Each record gives: D gene, V gene, clone size, J gene, CDR3 DNA, CDR3 protein. The D gene is left open where the match is weak. The listing skips clone size in some rows; elsewhere it reads once, few, many or a size class.

D: -
V: TRBV27
size: -
J: TRBJ2-5
DNA: TGTGCCAGCAGTTTATCGAATGGCAGGGCCGAGACCCAGTACTTC
CDR3: CASSLSNGRAETQYF

D: -
V: TRBV5-1
size: few
J: TRBJ1-2
DNA: TGCGCCAGCAGCTTTGGGCAGGAGGGGCGGTATGGCTACACCTTC
CDR3: CASSFGQEGRYGYTF

D: TRBD2
V: TRBV9
size: few
J: TRBJ2-3
DNA: TGTGCCAGCAGCGCGGGGGGGCTGGTTGGAACAGATACGCAGTATTTT
CDR3: CASSAGGLVGTDTQYF

D: TRBD2
V: TRBV20-1
size: many
J: TRBJ2-7
DNA: TGCAGTGCTAGCTCCCCTAGCGGGAGTCTCGAGCAGTACTTC
CDR3: CSASSPSGSLEQYF

D: -
V: TRBV5-1
size: few
J: TRBJ2-7
DNA: TGCGCCAGCAGCTTGACCCACACCGGGAACTACGAGCAGTACTTC
CDR3: CASSLTHTGNYEQYF

D: TRBD2
V: TRBV30
size: -
J: TRBJ2-3
DNA: TGTGCCTGGAGCGGACTAGCGGCAGATACGCAGTATTTT
CDR3: CAWSGLAADTQYF

D: -
V: TRBV5-1
size: -
J: TRBJ2-5
DNA: TGCGCCAGCAGCTTGGTAGGCTCGAGGATAGGAGAGACCCAGTACTTC
CDR3: CASSLVGSRIGETQYF

D: TRBD1
V: TRBV12-3/TRBV12-4
size: few
J: TRBJ1-1
DNA: TGTGCCAGCAGACCGACAGGGTCCTTGAACACTGAAGCTTTCTTT
CDR3: CASRPTGSLNTEAFF

D: -
V: TRBV25-1
size: -
J: TRBJ1-2
DNA: TGTGCCAGCAGTGAATACCAGGGGTCCAATTATGGCTACACCTTC
CDR3: CASSEYQGSNYGYTF

D: TRBD1
V: TRBV5-1
size: many
J: TRBJ2-7
DNA: TGCGCCAGCAGCTTCGGACAGGGGGAATACGAGCAGTACTTC
CDR3: CASSFGQGEYEQYF

D: -
V: TRBV29-1
size: many
J: TRBJ1-5
DNA: TGCAGCGTTGCAGCGGAACTCAATCAGCCCCAGCATTTT
CDR3: CSVAAELNQPQHF

D: -
V: TRBV7-3
size: many
J: TRBJ2-1
DNA: TGTGCCAGCAACTCACAGGGCAATGAGCAGTTCTTC
CDR3: CASNSQGNEQFF

D: -
V: TRBV29-1
size: few
J: TRBJ1-1
DNA: TGCAGCGTTTTTGGGCTCGGGGAAGCTTTCTTT
CDR3: CSVFGLGEAFF

D: TRBD1
V: TRBV12-3/TRBV12-4
size: many
J: TRBJ2-7
DNA: TGTGCCAGCACCCGGACAGGGTTTGAGCAGTACTTC
CDR3: CASTRTGFEQYF

D: -
V: TRBV18
size: -
J: TRBJ2-5
DNA: TGTGCCAGCTCACCAGTAAGGAGAGAGACCCAGTACTTC
CDR3: CASSPVRRETQYF

D: -
V: TRBV3-1
size: few
J: TRBJ2-7
DNA: TGTGCCAGCAGTCCAAGGGGTTTCCTTCCCTACGAGCAGTACTTC
CDR3: CASSPRGFLPYEQYF

D: TRBD2
V: TRBV20-1
size: -
J: TRBJ2-1
DNA: TGCAGTGCTAGAACCAGTGGCGGGAGCTCCTACAATGAGCAGTTCTTC
CDR3: CSARTSGGSSYNEQFF

D: TRBD1
V: TRBV9
size: many
J: TRBJ2-7
DNA: TGTGCCAGCAGCCCAGGACAGGGGTCGGACTACGAGCAGTACTTC
CDR3: CASSPGQGSDYEQYF

D: -
V: TRBV12-3/TRBV12-4
size: -
J: TRBJ1-2
DNA: TGTTCCAGCACATGGACGGTCGCTCCCCATGGCTACACCTTC
CDR3: CSSTWTVAPHGYTF

D: -
V: TRBV20-1
size: few
J: TRBJ2-1
DNA: TGCAGTGCTCTTATACCCCGCGGTCAACCCAATGAGCAGTTCTTC
CDR3: CSALIPRGQPNEQFF